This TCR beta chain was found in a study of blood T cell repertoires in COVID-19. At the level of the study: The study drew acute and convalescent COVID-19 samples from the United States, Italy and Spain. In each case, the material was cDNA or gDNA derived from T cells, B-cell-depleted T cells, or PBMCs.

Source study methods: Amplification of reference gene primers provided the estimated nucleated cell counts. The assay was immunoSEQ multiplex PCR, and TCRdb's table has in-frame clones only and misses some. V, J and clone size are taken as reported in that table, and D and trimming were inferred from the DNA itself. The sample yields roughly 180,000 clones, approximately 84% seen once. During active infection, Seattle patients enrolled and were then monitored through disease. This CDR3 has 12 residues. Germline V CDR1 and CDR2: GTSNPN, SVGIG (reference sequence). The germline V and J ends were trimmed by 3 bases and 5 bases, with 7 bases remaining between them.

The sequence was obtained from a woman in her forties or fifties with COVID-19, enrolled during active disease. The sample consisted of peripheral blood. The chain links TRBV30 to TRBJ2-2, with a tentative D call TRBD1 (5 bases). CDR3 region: CAWSRVTGELFF. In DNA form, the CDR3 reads TGTGCCTGGAGCAGGGTAACCGGGGAGCTGTTTTTT.